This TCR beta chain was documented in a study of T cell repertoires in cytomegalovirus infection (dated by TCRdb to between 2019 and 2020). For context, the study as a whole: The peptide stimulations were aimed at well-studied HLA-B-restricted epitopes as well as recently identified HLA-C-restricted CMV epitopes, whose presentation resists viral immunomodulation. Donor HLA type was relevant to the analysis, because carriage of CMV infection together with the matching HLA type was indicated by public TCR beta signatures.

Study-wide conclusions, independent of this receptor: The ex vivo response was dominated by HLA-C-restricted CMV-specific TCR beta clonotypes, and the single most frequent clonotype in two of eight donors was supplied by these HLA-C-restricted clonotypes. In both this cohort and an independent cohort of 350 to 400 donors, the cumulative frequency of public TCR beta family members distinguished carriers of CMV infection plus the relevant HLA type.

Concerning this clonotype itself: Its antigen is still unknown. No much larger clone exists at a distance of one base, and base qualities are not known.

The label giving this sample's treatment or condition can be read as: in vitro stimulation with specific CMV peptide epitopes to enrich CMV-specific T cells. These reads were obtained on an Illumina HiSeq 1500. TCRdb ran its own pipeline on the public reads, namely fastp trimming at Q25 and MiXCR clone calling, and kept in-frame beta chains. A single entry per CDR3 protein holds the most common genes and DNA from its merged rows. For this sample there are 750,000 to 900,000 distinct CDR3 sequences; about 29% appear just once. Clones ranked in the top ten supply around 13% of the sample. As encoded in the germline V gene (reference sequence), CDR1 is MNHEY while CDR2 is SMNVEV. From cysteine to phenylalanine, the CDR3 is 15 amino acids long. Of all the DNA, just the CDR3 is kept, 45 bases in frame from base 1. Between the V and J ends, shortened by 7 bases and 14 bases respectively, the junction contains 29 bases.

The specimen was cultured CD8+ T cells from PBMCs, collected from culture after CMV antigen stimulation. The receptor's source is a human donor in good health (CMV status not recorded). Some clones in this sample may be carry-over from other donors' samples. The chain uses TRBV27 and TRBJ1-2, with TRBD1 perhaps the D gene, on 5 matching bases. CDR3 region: CASKVRPAGALIATF. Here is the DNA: TGTGCCAGCAAGGTGCGTCCCGCCGGGGCCCTGATTGCTACCTTC.